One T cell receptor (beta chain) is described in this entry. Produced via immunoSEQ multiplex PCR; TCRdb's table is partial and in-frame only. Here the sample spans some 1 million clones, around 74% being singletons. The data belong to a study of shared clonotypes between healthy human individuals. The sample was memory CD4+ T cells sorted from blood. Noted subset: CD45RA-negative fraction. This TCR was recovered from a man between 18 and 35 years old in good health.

The CDR3 bases are TGTGCCTGGGAGGGGGACAGGGGCTACAATGAGCAGTTCTTC. Its translation: CAWEGDRGYNEQFF. The V and J genes are TRBV30 and TRBJ2-1; 10 bases are a match to TRBD1. The ends lost 5 bases at V and 3 bases at J; junction bases unmatched: 4. This CDR3 contains 14 residues. Germline CDR1 and CDR2: GTSNPN and SVGIG (reference sequence). The complete variable domain, with remaining parts taken from reference TRBV30 and TRBJ2-1, reads SQTIHQWPATLVQPVGSPLSLECTVEGTSNPNLYWYRQAAGRGLQLLFYSVGIGQISSEVPQNLSASRPQDRQFILSSKKLLLSDSGFYLCAWEGDRGYNEQFFGPGTRLTVL.